Below, 8 T cell receptor beta chains from the same sample are listed, as sequenced in a study of blood T cell repertoires in COVID-19. Profiled with immunoSEQ multiplex PCR; TCRdb holds only in-frame clones, not every one. The sample contains approximately 250,000 clones, roughly 84% of which appear only once. Sample: peripheral blood. The receptors derive from a human donor in a cohort sampled during active COVID-19.

The chain employs TRBV3-1 (or the pseudogene TRBV3-2) and TRBJ2-1; 7 bases are a match to TRBD2. Germline values: CDR1 LGHDT, CDR2 YNNKEL (reference sequence). This CDR3 region has 16 residues. V dropped 2 bases and J dropped 6; count of bases not matched to a gene: 10. The CDR3 DNA reads TGTGCCAGCAGCCAACGTAGCGGGTGGGCCTCCAATGAGCAGTTCTTC. Translated: CASSQRSGWASNEQFF.

The CDR3 is CASRTRDRANSPLHF. CDR3 sequence (DNA): TGTGCCAGCAGAACCAGGGACAGGGCTAATTCACCCCTCCACTTT. The rearrangement links TRBV28 to TRBJ1-6, with 9 nucleotides matching TRBD1. CDR3 length equals 15 residues. V was clipped by 6 bases and J by 6 bases; unmatched bases: 6. Germline CDR1 and CDR2: MDHEN and SYDVKM.

The V call is TRBV18, the J call TRBJ2-5, with 8 bases identical to TRBD1. This CDR3 contains 17 residues. Looked up from germline, CDR1 is KGHSH and CDR2 is LQKENI. V shed 2 bases and J 6 bases; nucleotides not matched to a gene: 14. This chain's CDR3 is CASSPVLSQGARKTQYF. The CDR3 DNA follows: TGTGCCAGCTCACCAGTGCTGTCGCAGGGGGCGAGGAAGACCCAGTACTTC. Looking up the rest from reference TRBV18 and TRBJ2-5 gives the full variable domain: NAGVMQNPRHLVRRRGQEARLRCSPMKGHSHVYWYRQLPEEGLKFMVYLQKENIIDESGMPKERFSAEFPKEGPSILRIQQVVRGDSAAYFCASSPVLSQGARKTQYFGPGTRLLVL.

The chain couples TRBV11-3 to TRBJ2-2; D gene unclear. The CDR3 spans 13 residues. Germline V CDR1 and CDR2: SGHNT, YENEEA. The V end lost 2 bases, the J end lost 7 bases, and 8 bases lay between the germline ends. The DNA for the CDR3 is TGTGCCAGCAGCTTATTCCCTCTCGGGGAGCTGTTTTTT. Encoded protein: CASSLFPLGELFF.

The genes are TRBV10-1 and TRBJ2-7, with 8 bases that match TRBD2. This CDR3 spans 13 amino acids. Looked up from germline, CDR1 is WNHNN and CDR2 is SYGVQD (reference sequence). V shed 5 bases, J shed 7 bases, and the junction held 7 bases outside the gene matches. Written as DNA, the CDR3 is TGCGCCAGCAGTAATGGACTAGCAGGGGAGCAGTACTTC. Protein sequence: CASSNGLAGEQYF.

This sequence joins TRBV29-1 and TRBJ1-5; TRBD1 aligns across 7 bases. V trimming: 1 base; J trimming: 0 bases; junction bases outside the gene matches: 9. The CDR3 length is 17 residues. Germline V lookup: CDR1 SQVTM, CDR2 ANQGSEA. DNA of the CDR3: TGCAGCGTTGAAGTACGACAGGGATTTCGTAGCAATCAGCCCCAGCATTTT. Translated: CSVEVRQGFRSNQPQHF.

The rearrangement links TRBV13 to TRBJ1-2; TRBD1 matches at 7 bases. V was clipped by 4 bases and J by 5 bases; unmatched bases: 13. This CDR3 has 16 amino acids. From germline, CDR1 is PRHDT and CDR2 FYEKMQ (reference sequence). The CDR3 DNA is TGTGCCAGCAGCTCAAAGGAAGAGACAGGGCTGTATGGCTACACCTTC. Encoded protein: CASSSKEETGLYGYTF.

The gene calls are TRBV7-2 and TRBJ1-5; D is unresolved. The V gene lost 2 bases and the J gene lost 6 bases, with 14 bases spanning the gap. The CDR3 extends over 15 amino acids. Looked up from germline, CDR1 is SGHTA and CDR2 is FQGNSA. CDR3 bases: TGTGCCAGCAGCTTATATGAGCTAGGTTTTCAGCCCCAGCATTTT. It specifies CASSLYELGFQPQHF.